The rows below give T cell receptor beta chains drawn from one sample of a study of shared clonotypes between healthy human individuals. Sequenced by immunoSEQ multiplex PCR; TCRdb stores in-frame clones only, minus some. Of 2,500,000 or so clones listed, roughly 93% are singletons. The sequenced sample was naive CD4+ T cells from PBMCs. All receptors derive from a man between 18 and 35 years old in good health. Some clones in this sample may be carry-over from other donors' samples. Both conserved end residues are part of each CDR3. Each record gives: CDR3 DNA, CDR3 protein, D gene, V gene, J gene. D genes are given only for firm matches.

TGCGCCAGCAGCTTAACAGGGGGCAAGGATCAGCCCCAGCATTTT,CASSLTGGKDQPQHF,TRBD1,TRBV5-1,TRBJ1-5
TGCGCCAGCAGGACCCCCGCAGGGATTAATGAGCAGTTCTTC,CASRTPAGINEQFF,-,TRBV10-1,TRBJ2-1
TGTGCCAGCACCCAAACGGGAGTCGTGAGGGAGCAGTTCTTC,CASTQTGVVREQFF,-,TRBV7-6,TRBJ2-1
TGCGCCAGCAGCTTGGGACAGCCTGATTCACCCCTCCACTTT,CASSLGQPDSPLHF,-,TRBV5-1,TRBJ1-6
TGTGCCAGCCTTGGTAGCACAGATACGCAGTATTTT,CASLGSTDTQYF,-,TRBV6-1,TRBJ2-3
TGCGCCAGCACCCAGACAGGGGGGTCGAACACTGAAGCTTTCTTT,CASTQTGGSNTEAFF,TRBD1,TRBV5-1,TRBJ1-1
TGTGCCAGCAGCCAACCGGGGGACAGCAATCAGCCCCAGCATTTT,CASSQPGDSNQPQHF,-,TRBV27,TRBJ1-5
TGTGCCAGCAGTTGGGACAGGACAGGGGAGCAGTTCTTC,CASSWDRTGEQFF,TRBD1,TRBV6-4,TRBJ2-1
TGTGCCAGCAGTTTAGTGCAGGTCAGCACTGAAGCTTTCTTT,CASSLVQVSTEAFF,-,TRBV28,TRBJ1-1
TGCGCCAGCAGCCCCCTCCCGAACACTGAAGCTTTCTTT,CASSPLPNTEAFF,-,TRBV5-1,TRBJ1-1
TGTGCCAGCAGTGCCACAGCCTACGAGCAGTACTTC,CASSATAYEQYF,-,TRBV2,TRBJ2-7
TGTGCCAGCAGCTTAGGGGGCGTCACCTACTACGAGCAGTACTTC,CASSLGGVTYYEQYF,-,TRBV7-2,TRBJ2-7
TGTGCCAGCAGCATCAGGGGGAGCTCCTACAATGAGCAGTTCTTC,CASSIRGSSYNEQFF,TRBD1,TRBV7-2,TRBJ2-1
TGTGCCAGCAGCCCAGGCCCAGACAGGGGCTCCTATGGCTACACCTTC,CASSPGPDRGSYGYTF,TRBD1,TRBV7-3,TRBJ1-2
TGTGTCAGAAGCAGCCGACTTCCCAGCTGTAATACGCAGTATTTT,CVRSSRLPSCNTQYF,-,TRBV7-5,TRBJ2-3
TGTGCCAGCAGCTGGACACCAGGGGCGACCGATACGCAGTATTTT,CASSWTPGATDTQYF,-,TRBV28,TRBJ2-3
TGCGCCAGCAGCTTGGGGGCCACCGGGGAGCTGTTTTTT,CASSLGATGELFF,-,TRBV5-1,TRBJ2-2